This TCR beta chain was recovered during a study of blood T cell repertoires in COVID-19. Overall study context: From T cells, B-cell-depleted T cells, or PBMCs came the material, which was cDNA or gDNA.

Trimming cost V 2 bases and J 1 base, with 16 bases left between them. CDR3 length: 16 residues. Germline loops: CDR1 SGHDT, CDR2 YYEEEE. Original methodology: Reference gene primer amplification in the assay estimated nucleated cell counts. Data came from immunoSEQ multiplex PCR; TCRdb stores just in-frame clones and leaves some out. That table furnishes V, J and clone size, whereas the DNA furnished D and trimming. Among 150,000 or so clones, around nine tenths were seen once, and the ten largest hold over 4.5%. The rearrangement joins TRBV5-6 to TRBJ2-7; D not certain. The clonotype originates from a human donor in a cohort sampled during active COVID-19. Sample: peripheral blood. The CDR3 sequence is CASSFRGLTLSYEQYF. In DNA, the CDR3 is TGTGCCAGCAGCTTTCGAGGTCTTACCCTTTCCTACGAGCAGTACTTC.